This T cell receptor beta chain was recorded in a study of blood T cells in healthy people across ages. This clonotype has more than one count but fewer than ten. Trimming removed 4 bases at V and 7 bases at J, with 11 bases between. The CDR3 contains 13 residues. CDR1 is SGHTA and CDR2 is FQGTGA in the germline V gene. Isolating PBMCs gave at least 6 million of these cells per sample. PCR was performed a second time for 7 to 11 cycles using a sample-barcoded 5' primer and a J-beta primer mix. MiXCR, run by TCRdb on the 5' RACE reads, gives a single entry per CDR3 protein. The table has 550,000 to 700,000 distinct CDR3 sequences, 27% seen once; the top ten hold about a fifth.

This chain joins TRBV7-3 and TRBJ2-1, with a tentative D call TRBD1 (6 bases). The sample comprised blood. This clonotype was sampled from a woman aged 70-85 years in good health. CDR3 sequence (DNA): TGTGCCAGCAGCTCCCTAGACAGGAATGAGCAGTTCTTC. Protein: CASSSLDRNEQFF.